Below, 24 T cell receptor beta chains from the same sample are listed, as sequenced in a study of neoadjuvant anti-PD-1 for oral cavity cancer. The method was immunoSEQ multiplex PCR; TCRdb's version includes in-frame clones alone and lacks a portion of them. The profile shows 65,000 to 70,000 clones, 85% to 90% of them singletons. The time point is: after neoadjuvant nivolumab, at surgical resection. The specimen comprised PBMCs, sampled after nivolumab (anti-PD-1) treatment. Receptors originate from a person between 40 and 79 years old with oral cavity squamous cell carcinoma.

The chain is built from TRBV5-4 and TRBJ2-2; D gene uncertain. CDR1 SGHNT and CDR2 YYREEE come from the germline V gene (reference sequence). Trimming cost V 3 bases and J 7 bases, with 4 bases left between them. CDR3 length: 11 residues. The CDR3 spells CASSYIGELFF. For the CDR3, the DNA is TGTGCCAGCAGCTATATCGGGGAGCTGTTTTTT.

This chain uses TRBV5-1 with TRBJ2-2, with 15 bases matching TRBD2. V lost 0 bases and J lost 5; bases outside the gene matches: 5. CDR3 length: 18 amino acids. Germline assignment: CDR1 SGHRS and CDR2 YFSETQ. CDR3: CASSLGGLAGGRTGELFF. CDR3 nucleotide sequence: TGCGCCAGCAGCTTGGGGGGACTAGCGGGAGGACGTACCGGGGAGCTGTTTTTT. Filled out from reference TRBV5-1 and TRBJ2-2, the complete variable domain reads KAGVTQTPRYLIKTRGQQVTLSCSPISGHRSVSWYQQTPGQGLQFLFEYFSETQRNKGNFPGRFSGRQFSNSRSEMNVSTLELGDSALYLCASSLGGLAGGRTGELFFGEGSRLTVL.

V is TRBV2 and J is TRBJ1-2; D gene ambiguous. Per the germline V gene, CDR1 is SNHLY and CDR2 is FYNNEI. The V gene lost 3 bases and the J gene lost 4 bases, with 9 bases spanning the gap. The CDR3 contains 13 residues. In DNA form, the CDR3 reads TGTGCCAGCAGTGATGGGAACTCCTATGGCTACACCTTC. It yields the protein CASSDGNSYGYTF.

This rearrangement joins TRBV5-1 to TRBJ2-1, with 7 bases that match TRBD2. V trimming: 0 bases; J trimming: 6 bases; junction bases outside the gene matches: 12. CDR1 SGHRS and CDR2 YFSETQ come from the germline V gene. This CDR3 spans 17 amino acids. CDR3: CASSLVSGTTHSNEQFF. In DNA, the CDR3 is TGCGCCAGCAGCTTGGTTTCGGGGACTACACATAGCAATGAGCAGTTCTTC.

The chain links TRBV6-5 to TRBJ2-2; 12 bases match TRBD1. The CDR3 runs to 15 residues. The trim removed 4 bases at V and 4 bases at J, leaving 1 base unmatched. From germline, CDR1 is MNHEY and CDR2 SVGAGI. CDR3 DNA sequence: TGTGCCAGCAGTTGGGGACAGGGGGCCACCGGGGAGCTGTTTTTT. Amino acids: CASSWGQGATGELFF.

This chain uses TRBV10-3 with TRBJ1-5, with a weak D call TRBD1 (5 bases). Trimming left V 8 bases short and J 1 base short, with 15 bases between. The CDR3 has 15 residues. CDR1 is ENHRY, CDR2 SYGVKD, per germline. In nucleotides, the CDR3 is TGTGCCATCTCCCAGTCCGGGGCCAGCAATCAGCCCCAGCATTTT. Protein sequence: CAISQSGASNQPQHF.

This clone appeared once. V is TRBV2 and J is TRBJ2-4, with TRBD2 matching 7 bases. Per the germline V gene, CDR1 is SNHLY and CDR2 is FYNNEI. Trimming cost V 4 bases and J 2 bases; bases outside gene matches: 14. CDR3 size: 18 residues. This CDR3 reads CASSAIGGWARTKNIQYF. The CDR3 DNA reads TGTGCCAGCAGTGCCATCGGGGGGTGGGCGCGGACCAAAAACATTCAGTACTTC. Filled out from reference TRBV2 and TRBJ2-4, the complete variable domain reads EPEVTQTPSHQVTQMGQEVILRCVPISNHLYFYWYRQILGQKVEFLVSFYNNEISEKSEIFDDQFSVERPDGSNFTLKIRSTKLEDSAMYFCASSAIGGWARTKNIQYFGAGTRLSVL.

The chain combines TRBV5-6 with TRBJ1-1, with 7 bases matching TRBD1. Germline loops: CDR1 SGHDT, CDR2 YYEEEE. The V and J ends lost 5 bases and 0 bases, in that order; junction bases with no gene match: 10. The length of the CDR3 is 16 residues. The CDR3 DNA follows: TGTGCCAGCAGTTCACTTCGGGACAGAATGAACACTGAAGCTTTCTTT. Its protein is CASSSLRDRMNTEAFF.

This clone was seen once. CDR3: CASSLMARRVGGAGDTQYF. The CDR3 nucleotides read TGTGCCAGCAGTTTAATGGCGCGGCGTGTCGGGGGGGCAGGAGATACGCAGTATTTT. The chain links TRBV27 to TRBJ2-3, with 8 bases identical to TRBD2. Trimming removed 2 bases from V and 5 bases from J; junction bases left unmatched: 18. The length of the CDR3 is 19 residues. In germline, CDR1 is MNHEY, CDR2 SMNVEV (reference sequence).

The V call is TRBV6-1, the J call TRBJ2-3; D gene ambiguous. Germline lookup yields CDR1 MNHNS and CDR2 SASEGT. This CDR3 is 14 amino acids long. V gave up 5 bases and J gave up 2 bases, with 11 bases separating them. CDR3 sequence (DNA): TGTGCCAGCAGTATCCCCCGGCTCACAGATACGCAGTATTTT. Its translation: CASSIPRLTDTQYF.

The count of this clone is one. The V gene is TRBV10-3, the J gene TRBJ1-1, with 9 bases that match TRBD1. CDR3 length equals 15 residues. Germline V lookup: CDR1 ENHRY, CDR2 SYGVKD. V was clipped by 6 bases and J by 0 bases; unmatched bases: 5. The CDR3 reads CAIRGQGIMNTEAFF. CDR3 in DNA: TGTGCCATCAGGGGACAGGGTATAATGAACACTGAAGCTTTCTTT.

This clone was seen once. This chain uses TRBV7-4 with TRBJ1-1; a possible D gene is TRBD1 (5 bases). Trimming pared 0 bases from V and 5 bases from J, leaving 19 bases between. In germline, CDR1 is SGHVT, CDR2 SQSDAQ. The CDR3 extends over 17 amino acids. The CDR3 DNA is TGTGCCAGCAGCTTAGCGCTAAAGAGGGGAGAGAGGACTGAAGCTTTCTTT. Translating it yields CASSLALKRGERTEAFF.

This chain joins TRBV4-1 and TRBJ1-2; maybe TRBD1 (6 bases). From germline, CDR1 is MGHRA and CDR2 YSYEKL. V shed 0 bases and J shed 5 bases, with 16 bases lying between them. The CDR3 consists of 16 residues. The CDR3 loop is CASSQDLLQGQYGYTF. For the CDR3, the DNA is TGCGCCAGCAGCCAAGATCTTTTGCAGGGGCAGTATGGCTACACCTTC.

This clone appeared once. This rearrangement joins TRBV6-5 to TRBJ1-1; D is undetermined. V was pared by 4 bases and J by 4 bases, with 7 bases between. Looked up from germline, CDR1 is MNHEY and CDR2 is SVGAGI. This CDR3 is 12 amino acids long. The CDR3 protein is CASSSDTTEAFF. The CDR3 DNA reads as TGTGCCAGCAGTTCAGACACCACTGAAGCTTTCTTT.

The chain recombines TRBV10-1 with TRBJ2-7; 9 nucleotides agree with TRBD1. This CDR3 has 13 amino acids. V lost 5 bases, J lost 8 bases, and 7 bases stayed unmatched. CDR1 and CDR2 from the germline V gene are WNHNN and SYGVQD (reference sequence). CDR3 region: CASSPGTGLKQYF. As DNA, the CDR3 is TGCGCCAGCAGTCCCGGGACAGGGTTAAAGCAGTACTTC.

This chain connects TRBV30 to TRBJ2-1, with 9 bases identical to TRBD2. Germline-derived CDR1 and CDR2 are GTSNPN and SVGIG (reference sequence). This CDR3 is 14 amino acids long. Losses at the gene ends were 2 bases for V and 7 bases for J; bases not matched to a gene: 6. The CDR3 DNA reads TGTGCCTGGAGTTGGCGGGAGGGCCAAAATGAGCAGTTCTTC. Its translation is CAWSWREGQNEQFF.

V usage is TRBV10-2 and J usage is TRBJ1-1; a possible D gene is TRBD1 (6 bases). Germline CDR1 reads WSHSY; CDR2 reads SAAADI. The CDR3 loop spans 13 amino acids. The V gene lost 6 bases and the J gene lost 2 bases, with 10 bases spanning the gap. The CDR3 here is CASRQQGNTEAFF. The CDR3 DNA follows: TGCGCCAGCAGGCAACAGGGAAACACTGAAGCTTTCTTT.

The chain uses TRBV6-5 and TRBJ2-2; tentatively, D is TRBD1 or TRBD2 (5 bases each). Per the germline V gene, CDR1 is MNHEY and CDR2 is SVGAGI. V gave up 6 bases and J gave up 5 bases, with 10 bases separating them. This CDR3 region has 13 residues. CDR3 in DNA: TGTGCCAGCAGCCGATGGGGGACCGGGGAGCTGTTTTTT. Translating it yields CASSRWGTGELFF.

This chain connects TRBV7-2 to TRBJ2-5, with 7 bases aligning to TRBD1. CDR1 and CDR2 from the germline V gene are SGHTA and FQGNSA. Trimming took 5 bases from V and 1 from J; bases not matched to a gene: 1. The CDR3 runs 13 residues. The CDR3 sequence: CASSRDSQETQYF. The CDR3, as DNA: TGTGCCAGCAGCCGGGACAGCCAAGAGACCCAGTACTTC.

V and J are TRBV27 and TRBJ2-5; no definite D call. The CDR3 extends over 15 amino acids. The V and J ends lost 1 base and 2 bases respectively, with 11 bases between them. Germline V gene lookup returns CDR1 MNHEY and CDR2 SMNVEV (reference sequence). The chain's CDR3 is CASSLYGYNQETQYF. CDR3 coding DNA: TGTGCCAGCAGTTTATATGGATACAATCAAGAGACCCAGTACTTC.

This clone was observed a handful of times. V and J are TRBV9 and TRBJ1-1; possible D gene TRBD1, 5 bases. The germline V gene has CDR1 SGDLS and CDR2 YYNGEE. Trimming took 4 bases from V and 6 from J, leaving 16 bases between them. The CDR3 is 14 amino acids. CDR3 amino acids: CASSMGRQGAEAFF. The CDR3 nucleotides read TGTGCCAGCAGCATGGGACGCCAAGGGGCTGAAGCTTTCTTT.

The chain employs TRBV7-2 and TRBJ2-1, with D hard to call. The CDR3 is 14 residues long. Trimming shortened V by 6 bases and J by 0 bases, and 9 bases separated the two germline ends. The germline CDR1 and CDR2 sequences are SGHTA and FQGNSA. CDR3 nucleotide sequence: TGTGCCAGCAGTACAGCGAGCTCCTACAATGAGCAGTTCTTC. It codes for CASSTASSYNEQFF.

The gene calls are TRBV2 and TRBJ1-2, with 11 bases that match TRBD1. Germline lookup yields CDR1 SNHLY and CDR2 FYNNEI. V lost 4 bases to trimming and J lost 7 bases; unmatched junction nucleotides: 8. The CDR3 extends over 15 amino acids. CDR3 loop: CASSATDRGQGGYTF. DNA for the CDR3: TGTGCCAGCAGTGCGACGGACAGGGGGCAAGGTGGCTACACCTTC.

The rearrangement links TRBV10-1 to TRBJ2-3; D not certain. V lost 2 bases to trimming and J lost 4 bases, with 19 bases between them. Germline CDR1 and CDR2: WNHNN and SYGVQD (reference sequence). This CDR3 contains 17 residues. This CDR3 reads CASSENQATKDSDTQYF. Here the CDR3 DNA reads TGCGCCAGCAGTGAGAACCAGGCCACCAAGGATTCAGATACGCAGTATTTT.